The 14 T cell receptor beta chains below all came from one sample that was sequenced in a study of cytomegalovirus exposure and HLA in healthy donors (dated by TCRdb to the late 2010s). Libraries were constructed by the immunoSEQ multiplex PCR assay. The multiplex PCR relied on a mix of 60 forward primers for TCR Vbeta segments and 13 reverse primers for TCR Jbeta segments. The table was pulled from immuneACCESS by TCRdb, which kept in-frame rearrangements only. Such tables lose some clones; where checked, under half of the loss comes from unresolved V genes, and the rest has no known cause. The sample has approximately 150,000 clones on record. About 2.2% of the sample is held by the ten biggest clonotypes. Input material: PBMCs. The receptors shown here come from a woman aged 18-29 years in good health and CMV-seronegative.

The rearrangement uses TRBV7-3 and TRBJ2-3; 8 nucleotides line up with TRBD2. Germline V gene sequence: CDR1 SGHTA, CDR2 FQGTGA. This CDR3 contains 14 residues. Trimming removed 6 bases from V and 4 bases from J; junction bases left unmatched: 6. CDR3 amino acids: CASSSLRGADTQYF. DNA of the CDR3: TGTGCCAGCAGTTCGTTGCGGGGGGCAGATACGCAGTATTTT. The whole variable domain, remainder taken from reference TRBV7-3 and TRBJ2-3, is GAGVSQTPSNKVTEKGKYVELRCDPISGHTALYWYRQSLGQGPEFLIYFQGTGAADDSGLPNDRFFAVRPEGSVSTLKIQRTERGDSAVYLCASSSLRGADTQYFGPGTRLTVL.

The gene calls are TRBV7-2 and TRBJ1-4; D unresolved. Trimming cost V 4 bases and J 4 bases, with 4 bases left between them. The CDR3 loop spans 12 amino acids. The germline CDR1 and CDR2 sequences are SGHTA and FQGNSA. CDR3 protein: CASSYHNEKLFF. The CDR3 DNA reads TGTGCCAGCAGCTATCATAATGAAAAACTGTTTTTT.

This chain uses TRBV14 with TRBJ1-1; a weak D match, TRBD1 (6 bases). Germline CDR1 is SGHDN and CDR2 is FVKESK. The CDR3 is 18 amino acids. Trimming shortened V by 1 base and J by 2 bases, and 20 bases separated the two germline ends. CDR3 DNA: TGTGCCAGCAGCCAAGCTCAGGGGTGGAGTCTTCGTAACACTGAAGCTTTCTTT. It specifies CASSQAQGWSLRNTEAFF.

The V and J genes are TRBV9 and TRBJ1-2, with D perhaps matching TRBD1 (6 bases). Trimming left V 3 bases short and J 5 bases short, with 20 bases between. CDR3 length equals 16 residues. Germline V gene lookup returns CDR1 SGDLS and CDR2 YYNGEE. CDR3 nucleotides: TGTGCCAGCAGCGGAATTTTGTTAGGGGGGGGGTATGGCTACACCTTC. This translates into CASSGILLGGGYGYTF.

V gene TRBV6-6 combines with J gene TRBJ2-5; 8 bases fit TRBD2. With the DNA end fitting TRBJ2-7 better, the J assignment may be wrong. The germline gives CDR1 MNHNY, CDR2 SVGAGI (reference sequence). There are 13 residues in the CDR3. CDR3 DNA: TGTGCCAGCACTCCGGGGGGGAGCTACGAGCAGTACTTC. Protein sequence: CASTPGGSYEQYF.

The chain couples TRBV15 to TRBJ1-1; D unresolved. The V gene lost 1 base and the J gene lost 6 bases, with 15 bases spanning the gap. Looked up from germline, CDR1 is LNHNV and CDR2 is YYDKDF (reference sequence). The CDR3 totals 15 residues. The CDR3 nucleotides are TGTGCCACCAGCAGAGGCCAAAAGATGGACTCTGAAGCTTTCTTT. As protein: CATSRGQKMDSEAFF. The complete variable domain, with remaining parts taken from reference TRBV15 and TRBJ1-1, reads DAMVIQNPRYQVTQFGKPVTLSCSQTLNHNVMYWYQQKSSQAPKLLFHYYDKDFNNEADTPDNFQSRRPNTSFCFLDIRSPGLGDTAMYLCATSRGQKMDSEAFFGQGTRLTVV.

This chain uses TRBV19 with TRBJ2-4; possible D gene TRBD2, 5 bases. The CDR3 spans 13 residues. The V end was cut by 3 bases, the J end by 12 bases, with 15 bases between. Germline CDR1 and CDR2: LNHDA and SQIVND (reference sequence). In DNA form, the CDR3 reads TGTGCCAGTAGTATTCTGAGCGGCCAATATCAGTACTTC. Translating gives CASSILSGQYQYF.

This rearrangement joins TRBV19 to TRBJ2-5; TRBD2 matches at 9 bases. From germline, CDR1 is LNHDA and CDR2 SQIVND (reference sequence). The CDR3 loop spans 15 amino acids. The V gene end was trimmed by 3 bases and the J gene end by 5 bases; junction bases not matched to a gene: 7. The chain's CDR3 is CASSIAGGLFETQYF. Written as DNA, the CDR3 is TGTGCCAGTAGTATTGCGGGAGGGCTGTTCGAGACCCAGTACTTC.

The chain couples TRBV4-2 to TRBJ2-5; 7 bases align to TRBD1. J lost 5 bases, V lost 4 bases, and 10 bases had no gene match. Germline V gene sequence: CDR1 LGHNA, CDR2 YNFKEQ. This CDR3 has 15 amino acids. DNA for the CDR3: TGTGCCAGCAGCCGAACCGAACAGGGGCCGGAGACCCAGTACTTC. Its translation is CASSRTEQGPETQYF.

This chain uses TRBV5-4 with TRBJ2-5; D not resolved. V lost 4 bases to trimming and J lost 2 bases, with 15 bases between them. Germline V CDR1 and CDR2: SGHNT, YYREEE (reference sequence). The CDR3 spans 15 residues. CDR3 sequence: CASSLLTNRQETQYF. CDR3 in DNA: TGTGCCAGCAGCCTATTAACTAACCGGCAAGAGACCCAGTACTTC.

J is TRBJ2-3 and V is TRBV12-5; D uncertain. Between the trimmed V and J ends, which lost 7 bases and 1 base, there was a span of 9 bases. Germline assignment: CDR1 LGHNT and CDR2 FRNRAP. The CDR3 loop spans 13 amino acids. CDR3 nucleotides: TGTGCTAGTGCTCGATCGGGCACAGATACGCAGTATTTT. Encoded protein: CASARSGTDTQYF.

V and J are TRBV5-5 and TRBJ1-4; D call uncertain. This CDR3 has 15 amino acids. Germline V gene lookup returns CDR1 SGHKS and CDR2 YYEKEE (reference sequence). V shed 4 bases and J shed 8 bases, with 18 bases lying between them. The DNA for the CDR3 is TGTGCCAGCAGCCTAGGAGCGGGGTTAGCGGAAAAACTGTTTTTT. This sequence encodes CASSLGAGLAEKLFF. Using reference TRBV5-5 and TRBJ1-4 for the parts outside the CDR3, the full variable domain is DAGVTQSPTHLIKTRGQQVTLRCSPISGHKSVSWYQQVLGQGPQFIFQYYEKEERGRGNFPDRFSARQFPNYSSELNVNALLLGDSALYLCASSLGAGLAEKLFFGSGTQLSVL.

The chain has TRBV5-4 and TRBJ2-5; 7 bases line up with TRBD1. Trimming cost V 4 bases and J 5 bases; bases outside gene matches: 11. This CDR3 region has 15 residues. CDR1 and CDR2 from the germline V gene are SGHNT and YYREEE (reference sequence). The CDR3 region is CASSGPGQPVETQYF. CDR3 bases: TGTGCCAGCAGCGGGCCGGGACAGCCAGTTGAGACCCAGTACTTC.

This chain's CDR3 is CASSLLGTGSSYEQYF. The CDR3 DNA is TGTGCCAGCAGTTTATTAGGGACAGGGTCTTCCTACGAGCAGTACTTC. This rearrangement joins TRBV27 to TRBJ2-7; 9 positions match TRBD1. Germline V gene data show CDR1 as MNHEY and CDR2 as SMNVEV (reference sequence). V shed 1 base and J 1 base; nucleotides not matched to a gene: 5. There are 16 residues in the CDR3.